This T cell receptor (beta chain) was sequenced during a study of cytomegalovirus exposure and HLA in healthy donors. As for the study in general: Ancestry clustering placed about 80% of 300 to 400 genotyped donors in the Caucasian-associated cluster.

Primers included in the PCR were 60 Vbeta and 13 Jbeta primers. The assay was immunoSEQ multiplex PCR, and TCRdb's table has in-frame clones only and misses some. The profile shows 170,000 or so clones, 84% of them singletons. Points from the study as a whole: A later analysis showed HLA-associated TCR beta chains outstripping equally common others in clonal expansion.

V gave up 6 bases and J gave up 7 bases, with 12 bases separating them. This CDR3 is built from 13 residues. CDR1 is MGHRA, CDR2 YSYEKL, per germline. Comments on this clone: Its antigen is as yet unknown.

Specimen: PBMCs. V gene TRBV4-1 combines with J gene TRBJ2-2; D may be TRBD2 (5 bases). The clonotype was recovered from a boy aged 2 to 9 in good health and CMV-seronegative. CDR3 coding DNA: TGCGCCAGCAGTCTGGCCCGGGGCGGGGAGCTGTTTTTT. Its translation is CASSLARGGELFF.